These 28 T cell receptor beta chains were all obtained from the same sample, sequenced in a study of blood T cell repertoires in COVID-19. Sequencing was performed with immunoSEQ multiplex PCR; in TCRdb, only in-frame clones are kept and a portion is missing. Among roughly 350,000 clones listed, 92% were seen once. Sequenced input: PBMCs or T cells enriched from blood (not recorded which). The receptors shown here come from a woman younger than 45 who had recovered from COVID-19.

The chain uses TRBV5-8 and TRBJ1-4; 7 bases agree with TRBD1. Germline V gene sequence: CDR1 SGHTS, CDR2 YDEGEE. The CDR3 covers 14 residues. V was pared by 9 bases and J by 4 bases, with 9 bases of the junction left unmatched. The CDR3 nucleotides read TGTGCCACCGGTCCGGGACAGCTTAATGAAAAACTGTTTTTT. It specifies CATGPGQLNEKLFF. Looking up the rest from reference TRBV5-8 and TRBJ1-4 gives the full variable domain: EAGVTQSPTHLIKTRGQQATLRCSPISGHTSVYWYQQALGLGLQFLLWYDEGEERNRGNFPPRFSGRQFPNYSSELNVNALELEDSALYLCATGPGQLNEKLFFGSGTQLSVL.

The chain is built from TRBV4-1 and TRBJ1-2; a weak D match, TRBD1 (5 bases). V was clipped by 1 base and J by 1 base, with 10 bases between them. CDR1 and CDR2 (germline): MGHRA, YSYEKL. CDR3 length: 15 residues. The CDR3 protein is CASSQVQGNNYGYTF. CDR3 DNA: TGCGCCAGCAGCCAAGTTCAGGGAAATAACTATGGCTACACCTTC.

The chain uses TRBV28 and TRBJ1-1; possible D gene TRBD1, 6 bases. This CDR3 spans 14 amino acids. Germline CDR1 MDHEN, CDR2 SYDVKM. Trimming shortened V by 6 bases and J by 3 bases, and 14 bases separated the two germline ends. CDR3 sequence reads: CASRPLYRDTEAFF. The CDR3 DNA reads as TGTGCCAGCAGACCTCTCTACAGGGACACTGAAGCTTTCTTT.

The genes are TRBV4-3 and TRBJ1-1; D gene ambiguous. Germline V gene lookup returns CDR1 LGHNA and CDR2 YSLEER. With 0 bases removed from V and 2 bases from J, the gap between germline ends came to 10 bases. The CDR3 contains 15 residues. The DNA of the CDR3 is TGCGCCAGCAGCCAAGATTACGGGGTTAACACTGAAGCTTTCTTT. This translates into CASSQDYGVNTEAFF.

The chain combines TRBV28 with TRBJ2-3; possible D gene TRBD2, 5 bases. Between the trimmed V and J ends, which lost 10 bases and 2 bases, there was a span of 16 bases. The germline V gene has CDR1 MDHEN and CDR2 SYDVKM. The CDR3 is made up of 14 amino acids. CDR3 bases: TGTGCCATCCAGAGGGCAGAACCCACAGATACGCAGTATTTT. Amino acids: CAIQRAEPTDTQYF.

For this clone: Relative to the germline gene, one junction end is altered; a read error may explain this. The chain links TRBV29-1 to TRBJ2-1, with a tentative D call TRBD2 (5 bases). The CDR3 covers 13 residues. Germline loops: CDR1 SQVTM, CDR2 ANQGSEA. CDR3 coding DNA: TGCAGCGTTGAGCCGGACTCCGACAATGAGCAGTTCTTC. Its translation is CSVEPDSDNEQFF.

The chain joins TRBV19 to TRBJ2-1, with D unclear. Germline V gives CDR1 LNHDA, CDR2 SQIVND (reference sequence). The V end lost 7 bases, the J end lost 10 bases, and 20 bases lay between the germline ends. The length of the CDR3 is 14 residues. This chain's CDR3 is CASNPKPPPREQFF. DNA for the CDR3: TGTGCCAGTAATCCGAAACCCCCACCCCGGGAGCAGTTCTTC. Full variable domain (missing parts from reference TRBV19 and TRBJ2-1): DGGITQSPKYLFRKEGQNVTLSCEQNLNHDAMYWYRQDPGQGLRLIYYSQIVNDFQKGDIAEGYSVSREKKESFPLTVTSAQKNPTAFYLCASNPKPPPREQFFGPGTRLTVL.

The CDR3: CASSPRTPGNTGELFF. The CDR3 DNA is TGTGCCAGCTCACCCAGGACACCAGGGAACACCGGGGAGCTGTTTTTT. The rearrangement joins TRBV18 to TRBJ2-2, with D perhaps TRBD1 (5 bases). The CDR3 runs 16 residues. Germline V CDR1 and CDR2: KGHSH, LQKENI. Trimming left V 3 bases short and J 1 base short, with 12 bases between.

This chain uses TRBV18 with TRBJ2-2; 9 nucleotides align to TRBD1. This CDR3 contains 17 residues. J was trimmed by 7 bases and V by 6 bases; bases with no gene match: 15. Germline values: CDR1 KGHSH, CDR2 LQKENI. The CDR3 DNA reads TGTGCCAGCTCGTCGACCGTGGGACAGGGATTAGTCGGGGAGCTGTTTTTT. Protein sequence: CASSSTVGQGLVGELFF.

The chain combines TRBV18 with TRBJ1-1; no clear D. Germline-derived CDR1 and CDR2 are KGHSH and LQKENI. This CDR3 contains 15 residues. The germline V and J ends were trimmed by 1 base and 0 bases, with 9 bases remaining between them. Here the CDR3 reads CASSPRGTMNTEAFF. Written as DNA, the CDR3 is TGTGCCAGCTCACCACGTGGCACCATGAACACTGAAGCTTTCTTT.

This clone was detected only once. The chain uses TRBV28 and TRBJ2-7; tentatively, D is TRBD2 (5 bases). CDR3 length: 12 residues. Trimming took 5 bases from V and 4 from J, leaving 9 bases between them. Germline CDR1 MDHEN, CDR2 SYDVKM. The CDR3 region is CASSVLEYEQYF. The CDR3 DNA sequence: TGTGCCAGCAGTGTACTAGAGTACGAGCAGTACTTC. The whole variable domain, remainder taken from reference TRBV28 and TRBJ2-7, is DVKVTQSSRYLVKRTGEKVFLECVQDMDHENMFWYRQDPGLGLRLIYFSYDVKMKEKGDIPEGYSVSREKKERFSLILESASTNQTSMYLCASSVLEYEQYFGPGTRLTVT.

The V gene is TRBV7-9, the J gene TRBJ1-1, with 10 bases that match TRBD1. In germline, CDR1 is SEHNR, CDR2 FQNEAQ (reference sequence). J gave up 0 bases and V 5 bases, and 3 bases lay outside the gene matches. The CDR3 runs 15 residues. The CDR3 loop reads CASSKGQGMNTEAFF. DNA for the CDR3: TGTGCCAGCAGCAAGGGACAGGGGATGAACACTGAAGCTTTCTTT.

CDR3 nucleotides: TGTGCCAGCAGCGTTATCGGGACCTACAATGAGCAGTTCTTC. It yields the protein CASSVIGTYNEQFF. The chain employs TRBV9 and TRBJ2-1; D is possibly TRBD2 (5 bases). CDR1 SGDLS and CDR2 YYNGEE come from the germline V gene. Trimming stripped 2 bases from V and 2 bases from J, with 8 bases between. The length of the CDR3 is 14 residues. Drawing the rest from reference TRBV9 and TRBJ2-1, the complete variable domain is DSGVTQTPKHLITATGQRVTLRCSPRSGDLSVYWYQQSLDQGLQFLIQYYNGEERAKGNILERFSAQQFPDLHSELNLSSLELGDSALYFCASSVIGTYNEQFFGPGTRLTVL.

As regards this clone: A junction end diverges from the germline sequence, so it may reflect a read error. This sequence joins TRBV6-1 and TRBJ2-1, with D possibly being TRBD2 (6 bases). The CDR3 covers 13 residues. The V gene's germline CDR1 is MNHNS and CDR2 SASEGT. The CDR3 spells CASTELISGPQFF. CDR3 nucleotide sequence: TGTGCCAGCACTGAACTTATTAGCGGACCTCAGTTCTTC.

This rearrangement joins TRBV9 to TRBJ1-1; 8 nucleotides match TRBD1. Germline V CDR1 and CDR2: SGDLS, YYNGEE. This CDR3 region has 13 residues. Trimming removed 4 bases from V and 11 bases from J; junction bases left unmatched: 10. CDR3 sequence (DNA): TGTGCCAGCAGCCCCCTCGGACAGGGCCGGGCTTTCTTT. Translating it yields CASSPLGQGRAFF. Filled out from reference TRBV9 and TRBJ1-1, the complete variable domain reads DSGVTQTPKHLITATGQRVTLRCSPRSGDLSVYWYQQSLDQGLQFLIQYYNGEERAKGNILERFSAQQFPDLHSELNLSSLELGDSALYFCASSPLGQGRAFFGQGTRLTVV.

This chain joins TRBV28 and TRBJ1-2; the match to TRBD1 covers 7 bases. CDR1 MDHEN and CDR2 SYDVKM come from the germline V gene. The junction had 4 bases not matched to a gene; V was cut back by 2 bases and J by 4 bases. This CDR3 comprises 14 residues. The CDR3 coding sequence is TGTGCCAGCAGTTTAGGTCAGGGGGTCTATGGCTACACCTTC. Protein product: CASSLGQGVYGYTF.

This clone came up a few times. The same CDR3 is also encoded by other DNA sequences in this sample. The genes are TRBV9 and TRBJ2-7, with TRBD1 matching 7 bases. Germline V gene lookup returns CDR1 SGDLS and CDR2 YYNGEE. The CDR3 is 14 residues long. V dropped 3 bases and J dropped 0; count of bases not matched to a gene: 3. The CDR3 loop is CASSAGTVSYEQYF. CDR3 bases: TGTGCCAGCAGCGCCGGGACAGTCTCCTACGAGCAGTACTTC. The full variable domain, with the rest looked up from reference TRBV9 and TRBJ2-7, is DSGVTQTPKHLITATGQRVTLRCSPRSGDLSVYWYQQSLDQGLQFLIQYYNGEERAKGNILERFSAQQFPDLHSELNLSSLELGDSALYFCASSAGTVSYEQYFGPGTRLTVT.

The table lists this clone with a count of one. V and J are TRBV7-2 and TRBJ2-7; 10 bases agree with TRBD2. This CDR3 contains 16 residues. Germline-derived CDR1 and CDR2 are SGHTA and FQGNSA. Unmatched junction bases numbered 10, after V lost 5 bases and J lost 3 bases. The CDR3 bases are TGTGCCAGCAGCCCTACTTCGACTAGCGGGTTCTACGAGCAGTACTTC. The encoded protein is CASSPTSTSGFYEQYF.

The chain carries TRBV27 and TRBJ1-6; TRBD1 matches at 8 bases. The V and J ends lost 5 bases and 10 bases, in that order; junction bases with no gene match: 10. In germline, CDR1 is MNHEY, CDR2 SMNVEV (reference sequence). CDR3 length: 15 amino acids. The CDR3 region has the DNA TGTGCCAGCAGTGGCCGGGACAGGATTTGGTCACCCCTCCACTTT. This sequence encodes CASSGRDRIWSPLHF.

This chain uses TRBV15 with TRBJ1-6; D is unresolved. Germline loops: CDR1 LNHNV, CDR2 YYDKDF (reference sequence). This CDR3 comprises 14 residues. V lost 5 bases, J lost 8 bases, and 13 bases lay in between. The CDR3 region has the DNA TGTGCCACCAGCTCCTATATTACGGATTCACCCCTCCACTTT. Encoded protein: CATSSYITDSPLHF.

The chain recombines TRBV9 with TRBJ2-2; 8 nucleotides line up with TRBD2. Trimming cost V 6 bases and J 1 base; bases outside gene matches: 5. Germline V gives CDR1 SGDLS, CDR2 YYNGEE. There are 15 residues in the CDR3. Here the CDR3 DNA reads TGTGCCAGCACCACACTAGCGGTGAACACCGGGGAGCTGTTTTTT. The encoded protein is CASTTLAVNTGELFF.

This chain connects TRBV2 to TRBJ1-6; possibly TRBD1 for D (5 bases). The CDR3 runs 13 residues. Trimming shortened V by 5 bases and J by 7 bases, and 9 bases separated the two germline ends. In germline, CDR1 is SNHLY, CDR2 FYNNEI. CDR3 amino acids: CASSQGLNSPLHF. In nucleotides, the CDR3 is TGTGCCAGCAGTCAGGGCCTGAATTCACCCCTCCACTTT.

V is TRBV5-1 and J is TRBJ2-1; 8 bases fit TRBD1. The CDR3 contains 15 residues. Trimming took 0 bases from V and 10 from J; bases not matched to a gene: 9. Germline CDR1 reads SGHRS; CDR2 reads YFSETQ. CDR3 in amino acids: CASSLAGQGNGEQFF. DNA for the CDR3: TGCGCCAGCAGCTTGGCAGGACAGGGAAATGGCGAGCAGTTCTTC.

The genes are TRBV2 and TRBJ1-1; TRBD1 might be the D (5 bases). The CDR3 loop spans 13 amino acids. Trimming took off 8 bases at V and 0 bases at J, with 10 bases between the two ends. Germline V gene sequence: CDR1 SNHLY, CDR2 FYNNEI. CDR3 region: CASWGLMNTEAFF. The CDR3 coding sequence is TGTGCCAGCTGGGGACTGATGAACACTGAAGCTTTCTTT.

The V gene is TRBV30, the J gene TRBJ1-4, with no clear D. The CDR3 runs 15 residues. Per germline, CDR1 GTSNPN and CDR2 SVGIG (reference sequence). Trimming shortened V by 3 bases and J by 5 bases, and 16 bases separated the two germline ends. The CDR3 coding sequence is TGTGCCTGGAGGGAAGGACTTTCGCAAAATGAAAAACTGTTTTTT. Translation: CAWREGLSQNEKLFF.

The chain carries TRBV18 and TRBJ2-7; perhaps TRBD2 as D (6 bases). Deletions cut 3 bases from V and 5 bases from J, with 14 bases between. The CDR3 covers 14 residues. In germline, CDR1 is KGHSH, CDR2 LQKENI. The CDR3 region has the DNA TGTGCCAGCTCACCGATTCGGGGCGGGAACGAGCAGTACTTC. Translating it yields CASSPIRGGNEQYF.

The chain couples TRBV30 to TRBJ2-7; a weak D match, TRBD1 (5 bases). V lost 3 bases, J lost 3 bases, and 9 bases lay in between. The CDR3 spans 12 residues. Germline V CDR1 and CDR2: GTSNPN, SVGIG (reference sequence). The CDR3 coding sequence is TGTGCCTGGAGCCCCCAGGGCTACGAGCAGTACTTC. Protein product: CAWSPQGYEQYF.

This clone was counted once. The chain carries TRBV5-8 and TRBJ1-1; TRBD1 aligns across 7 bases. The V segment lost 3 bases and the J segment 8 bases; nucleotides outside the gene matches: 4. The germline CDR1 and CDR2 sequences are SGHTS and YDEGEE. CDR3 size: 12 residues. The CDR3 sequence is CASSWGTAEAFF. The CDR3 nucleotides read TGTGCCAGCAGCTGGGGGACAGCCGAAGCTTTCTTT.